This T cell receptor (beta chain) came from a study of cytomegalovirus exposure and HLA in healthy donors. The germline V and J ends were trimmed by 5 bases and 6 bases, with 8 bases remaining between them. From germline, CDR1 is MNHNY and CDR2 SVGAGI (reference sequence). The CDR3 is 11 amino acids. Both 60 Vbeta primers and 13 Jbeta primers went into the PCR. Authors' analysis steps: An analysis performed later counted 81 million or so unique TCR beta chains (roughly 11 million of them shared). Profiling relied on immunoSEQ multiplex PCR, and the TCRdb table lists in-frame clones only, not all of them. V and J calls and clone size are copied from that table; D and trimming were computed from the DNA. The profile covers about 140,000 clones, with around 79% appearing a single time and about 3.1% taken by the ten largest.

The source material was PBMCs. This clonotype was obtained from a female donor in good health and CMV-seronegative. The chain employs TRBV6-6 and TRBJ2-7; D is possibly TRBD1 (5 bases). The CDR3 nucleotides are TGTGCCAGCAGTCCAGGGTGCGAGCAGTACTTC. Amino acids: CASSPGCEQYF.